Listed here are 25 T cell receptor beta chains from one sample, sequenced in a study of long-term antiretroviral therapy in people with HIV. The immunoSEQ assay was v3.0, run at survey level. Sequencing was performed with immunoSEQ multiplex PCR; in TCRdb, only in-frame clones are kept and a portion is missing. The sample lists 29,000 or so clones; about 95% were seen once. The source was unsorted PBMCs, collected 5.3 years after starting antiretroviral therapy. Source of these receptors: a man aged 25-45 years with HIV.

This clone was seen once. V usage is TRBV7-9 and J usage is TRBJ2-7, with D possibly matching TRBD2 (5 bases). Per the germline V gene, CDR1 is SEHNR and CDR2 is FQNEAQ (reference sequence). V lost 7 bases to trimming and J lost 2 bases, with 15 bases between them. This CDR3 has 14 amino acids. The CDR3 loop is CASTPLSGAYEQYF. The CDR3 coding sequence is TGTGCCAGCACCCCATTGAGCGGAGCCTACGAGCAGTACTTC.

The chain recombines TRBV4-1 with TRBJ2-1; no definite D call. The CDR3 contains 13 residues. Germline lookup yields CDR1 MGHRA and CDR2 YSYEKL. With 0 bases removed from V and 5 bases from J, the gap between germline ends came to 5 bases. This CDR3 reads CASSQDRNNEQFF. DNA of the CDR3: TGCGCCAGCAGCCAAGACAGAAACAATGAGCAGTTCTTC.

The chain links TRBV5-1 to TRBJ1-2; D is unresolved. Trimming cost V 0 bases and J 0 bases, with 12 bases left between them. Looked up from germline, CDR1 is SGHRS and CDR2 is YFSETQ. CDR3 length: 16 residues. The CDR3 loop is CASSLARQSSNYGYTF. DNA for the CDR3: TGCGCCAGCAGCTTGGCTCGCCAGTCCTCTAACTATGGCTACACCTTC.

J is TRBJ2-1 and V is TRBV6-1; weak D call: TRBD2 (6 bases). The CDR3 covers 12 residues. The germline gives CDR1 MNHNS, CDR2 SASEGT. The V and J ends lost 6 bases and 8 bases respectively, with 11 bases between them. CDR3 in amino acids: CASRLLADEQFF. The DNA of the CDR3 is TGTGCCAGCAGACTACTAGCCGATGAGCAGTTCTTC.

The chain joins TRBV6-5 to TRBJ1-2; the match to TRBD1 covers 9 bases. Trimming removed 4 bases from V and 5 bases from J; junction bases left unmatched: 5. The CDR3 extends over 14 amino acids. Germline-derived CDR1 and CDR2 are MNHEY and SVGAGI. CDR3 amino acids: CASSLQGADYGYTF. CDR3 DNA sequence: TGTGCCAGCAGTTTACAGGGGGCTGATTATGGCTACACCTTC.

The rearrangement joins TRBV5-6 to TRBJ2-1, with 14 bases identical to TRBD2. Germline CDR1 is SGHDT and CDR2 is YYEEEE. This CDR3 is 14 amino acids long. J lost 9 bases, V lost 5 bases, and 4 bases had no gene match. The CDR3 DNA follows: TGTGCCAGCAGGGGGACTAGCGGGAGTACTGAGCAGTTCTTC. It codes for CASRGTSGSTEQFF.

This CDR3 is CASSQITGGDTGELFF. The CDR3 region has the DNA TGTGCCAGCAGCCAAATCACAGGGGGAGATACCGGGGAGCTGTTTTTT. The rearrangement links TRBV16 to TRBJ2-2; 8 nucleotides agree with TRBD1. Trimming removed 2 bases from V and 5 bases from J; junction bases left unmatched: 7. The germline CDR1 and CDR2 sequences are KGHSY and FQNENV. The CDR3 contains 16 residues.

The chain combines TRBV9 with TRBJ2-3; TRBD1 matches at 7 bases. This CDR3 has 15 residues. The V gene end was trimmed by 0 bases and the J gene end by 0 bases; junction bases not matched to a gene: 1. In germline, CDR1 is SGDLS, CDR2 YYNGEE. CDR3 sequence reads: CASSVGDSSTDTQYF. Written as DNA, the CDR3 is TGTGCCAGCAGCGTAGGGGACAGCAGCACAGATACGCAGTATTTT.

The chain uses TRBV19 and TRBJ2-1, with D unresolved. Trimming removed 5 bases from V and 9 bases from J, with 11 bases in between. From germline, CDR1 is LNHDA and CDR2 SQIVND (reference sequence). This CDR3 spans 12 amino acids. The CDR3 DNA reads TGTGCCAGTAGTGTGACTGGCGTTGAGCAGTTCTTC. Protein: CASSVTGVEQFF.

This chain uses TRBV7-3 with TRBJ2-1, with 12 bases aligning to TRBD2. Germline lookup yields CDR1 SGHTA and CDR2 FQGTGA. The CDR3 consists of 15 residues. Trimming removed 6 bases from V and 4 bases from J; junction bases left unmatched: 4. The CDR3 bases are TGTGCCAGCAGTACCGGGACTAGCGGGTACAATGAGCAGTTCTTC. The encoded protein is CASSTGTSGYNEQFF.

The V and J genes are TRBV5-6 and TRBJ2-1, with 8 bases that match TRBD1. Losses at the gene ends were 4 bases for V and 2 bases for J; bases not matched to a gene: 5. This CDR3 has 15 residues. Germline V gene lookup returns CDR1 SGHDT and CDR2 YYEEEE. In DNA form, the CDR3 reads TGTGCCAGCAGCCTCAGGACAGGGACCTACAATGAGCAGTTCTTC. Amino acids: CASSLRTGTYNEQFF.

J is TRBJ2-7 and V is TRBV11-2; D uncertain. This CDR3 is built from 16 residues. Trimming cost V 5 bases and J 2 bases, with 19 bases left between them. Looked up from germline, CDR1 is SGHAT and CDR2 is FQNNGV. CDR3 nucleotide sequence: TGTGCCAGCAGCCTTATCGGAACAGCATACCCCTACGAGCAGTACTTC. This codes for CASSLIGTAYPYEQYF.

The CDR3 DNA reads TGTGCCAGCAGTTTATCAAGGGGCAATCAGCCCCAGCATTTT. Translating gives CASSLSRGNQPQHF. The chain joins TRBV27 to TRBJ1-5; D is uncertain. Trimming pared 0 bases from V and 2 bases from J, leaving 5 bases between. This CDR3 spans 14 amino acids. Germline lookup yields CDR1 MNHEY and CDR2 SMNVEV (reference sequence).

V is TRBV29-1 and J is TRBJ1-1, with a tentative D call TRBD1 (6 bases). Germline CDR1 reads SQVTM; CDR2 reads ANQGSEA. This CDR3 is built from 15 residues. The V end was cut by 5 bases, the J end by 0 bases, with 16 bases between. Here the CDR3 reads CSVKGGWGMNTEAFF. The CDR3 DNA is TGCAGCGTTAAAGGGGGATGGGGTATGAACACTGAAGCTTTCTTT.

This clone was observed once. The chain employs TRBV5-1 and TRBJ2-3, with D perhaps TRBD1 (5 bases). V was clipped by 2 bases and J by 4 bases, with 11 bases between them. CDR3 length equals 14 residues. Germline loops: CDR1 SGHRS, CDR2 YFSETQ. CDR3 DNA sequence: TGCGCCAGCAGCTTTGGGCAGGGCGCAGATACGCAGTATTTT. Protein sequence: CASSFGQGADTQYF.

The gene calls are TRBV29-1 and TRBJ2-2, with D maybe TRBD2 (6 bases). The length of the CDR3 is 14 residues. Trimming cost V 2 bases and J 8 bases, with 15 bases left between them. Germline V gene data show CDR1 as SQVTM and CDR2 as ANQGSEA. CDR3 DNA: TGCAGCGTTGAATGGGCCGCTGGAGGGGGGGAGCTGTTTTTT. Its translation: CSVEWAAGGGELFF.

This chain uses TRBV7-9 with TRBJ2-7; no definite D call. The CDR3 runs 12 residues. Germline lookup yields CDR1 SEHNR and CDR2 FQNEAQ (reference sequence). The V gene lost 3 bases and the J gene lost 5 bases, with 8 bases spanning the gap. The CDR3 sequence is CASSFLVDEQYF. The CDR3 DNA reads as TGTGCCAGCAGCTTCTTGGTGGACGAGCAGTACTTC. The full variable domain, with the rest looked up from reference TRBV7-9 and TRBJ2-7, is DTGVSQNPRHKITKRGQNVTFRCDPISEHNRLYWYRQTLGQGPEFLTYFQNEAQLEKSRLLSDRFSAERPKGSFSTLEIQRTEQGDSAMYLCASSFLVDEQYFGPGTRLTVT.

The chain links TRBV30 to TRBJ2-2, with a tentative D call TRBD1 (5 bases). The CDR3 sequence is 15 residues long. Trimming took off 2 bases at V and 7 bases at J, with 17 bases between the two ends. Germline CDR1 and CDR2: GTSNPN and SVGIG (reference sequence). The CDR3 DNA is TGTGCCTGGAGTCGGGCGGCAGGGCAGATCGGGGAGCTGTTTTTT. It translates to CAWSRAAGQIGELFF.

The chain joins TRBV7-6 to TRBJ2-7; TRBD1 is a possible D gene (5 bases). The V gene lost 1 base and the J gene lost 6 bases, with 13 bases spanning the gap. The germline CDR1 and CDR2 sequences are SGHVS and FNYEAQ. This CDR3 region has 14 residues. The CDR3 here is CASSLDPQGSEQYF. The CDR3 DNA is TGTGCCAGCAGCTTAGATCCCCAGGGAAGCGAGCAGTACTTC. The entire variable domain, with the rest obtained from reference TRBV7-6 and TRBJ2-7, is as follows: GAGVSQSPRYKVTKRGQDVALRCDPISGHVSLYWYRQALGQGPEFLTYFNYEAQQDKSGLPNDRFSAERPEGSISTLTIQRTEQRDSAMYRCASSLDPQGSEQYFGPGTRLTVT.

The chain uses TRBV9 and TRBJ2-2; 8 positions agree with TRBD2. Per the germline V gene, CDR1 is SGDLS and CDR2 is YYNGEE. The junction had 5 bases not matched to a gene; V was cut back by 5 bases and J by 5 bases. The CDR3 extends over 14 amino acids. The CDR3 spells CASSSGLATGELFF. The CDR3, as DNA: TGTGCCAGCAGTTCCGGACTAGCAACCGGGGAGCTGTTTTTT.

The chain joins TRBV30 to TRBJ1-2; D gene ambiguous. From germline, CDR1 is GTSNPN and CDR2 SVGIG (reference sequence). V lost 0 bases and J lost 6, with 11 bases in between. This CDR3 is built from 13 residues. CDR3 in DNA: TGTGCCTGGAGTGTAGGGAATATGGATGGCTACACCTTC. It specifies CAWSVGNMDGYTF.

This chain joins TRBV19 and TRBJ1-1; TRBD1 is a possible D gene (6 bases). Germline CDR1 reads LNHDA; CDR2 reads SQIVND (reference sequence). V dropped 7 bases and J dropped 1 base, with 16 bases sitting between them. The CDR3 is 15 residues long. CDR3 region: CASNEPGQRNTEAFF. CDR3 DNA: TGTGCCAGTAATGAACCGGGACAACGGAACACTGAAGCTTTCTTT.

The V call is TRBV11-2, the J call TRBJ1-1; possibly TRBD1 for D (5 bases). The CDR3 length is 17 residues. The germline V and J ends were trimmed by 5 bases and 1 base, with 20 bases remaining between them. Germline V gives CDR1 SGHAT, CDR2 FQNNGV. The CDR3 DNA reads TGTGCCAGCAGCCAAAGGCCTGGGCAGGGTAAGAACACTGAAGCTTTCTTT. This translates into CASSQRPGQGKNTEAFF. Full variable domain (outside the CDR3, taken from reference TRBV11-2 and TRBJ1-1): EAGVAQSPRYKIIEKRQSVAFWCNPISGHATLYWYQQILGQGPKLLIQFQNNGVVDDSQLPKDRFSAERLKGVDSTLKIQPAKLEDSAVYLCASSQRPGQGKNTEAFFGQGTRLTVV.

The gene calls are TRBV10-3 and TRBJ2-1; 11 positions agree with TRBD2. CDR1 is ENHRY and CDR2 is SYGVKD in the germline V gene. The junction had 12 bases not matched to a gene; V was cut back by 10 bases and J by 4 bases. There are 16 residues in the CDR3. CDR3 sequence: CATLAGGPSRYNEQFF. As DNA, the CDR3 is TGTGCCACCTTAGCGGGAGGGCCCTCGAGGTACAATGAGCAGTTCTTC.

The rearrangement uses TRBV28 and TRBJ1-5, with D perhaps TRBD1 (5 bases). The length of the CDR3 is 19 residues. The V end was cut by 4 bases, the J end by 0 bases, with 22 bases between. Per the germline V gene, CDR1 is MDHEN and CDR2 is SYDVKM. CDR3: CASSWWRGTGGYSNQPQHF. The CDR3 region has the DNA TGTGCCAGCAGTTGGTGGAGGGGTACCGGGGGTTATAGCAATCAGCCCCAGCATTTT.